This T cell receptor (beta chain) was sequenced during a study of T cells expressing NK-cell markers. CDR1 and CDR2 (germline): SGHRS, YFSETQ. This CDR3 has 16 residues. TCRdb reprocessed the 5' RACE reads, keeping one entry per CDR3 protein, no DNA. The repertoire table contains over 350,000 distinct CDR3 sequences. Sequences were obtained from blood T cells: a sorted CD56 or NKG2C T cell subset, CD4+ or CD8+ T cells, or bulk PBMC T cells (not recorded which). This TCR derives from a woman aged 50 to 60 in good health. This chain connects TRBV5-1 to TRBJ2-2; TCRdb gives TRBD1 as the D gene, but with no DNA this cannot be confirmed. The CDR3: CASSLLVQGNAGELFF.